This T cell receptor beta chain was observed in a study of blood T cells in healthy people across ages. The CDR3 is 16 amino acids. CDR1 is SNHLY and CDR2 is FYNNEI in the germline V gene. J lost 4 bases, V lost 5 bases, and 10 bases had no gene match. This clonotype was counted between two and nine times. With a J-beta primer mix and a sample-barcoded 5' primer, a second PCR ran roughly 6 to 12 cycles. Via MiXCR, TCRdb re-called the 5' RACE reads, giving one row per CDR3 protein. Seen here are 850,000 to 1,000,000 distinct CDR3 sequences, roughly half observed once, and the top ten hold about a fifth.

This receptor was identified in an older woman in good health. The sequenced sample consisted of blood. J is TRBJ2-1 and V is TRBV2, with TRBD2 matching over 8 bases. The CDR3 spells CASSYGLAGSYNEQFF. The CDR3 bases are TGTGCCAGCAGTTACGGACTAGCCGGGAGTTACAATGAGCAGTTCTTC.